The clone carrying this TCR beta chain was seen many times. The antigen remains unidentified. The second PCR ran about 6 to 11 cycles with a sample-barcoded 5' primer and J-beta primers. Every sample gave at least 3 million paired-end reads containing CDR3. Using its own MiXCR run on the 5' RACE reads, TCRdb lists one record per CDR3 protein. This sample has some 900,000 distinct CDR3 sequences, with around 26% found just once. The germline V gene encodes CDR1 SGHTA and CDR2 FQGNSA. The junction had 12 bases not matched to a gene; V was cut back by 4 bases and J by 6 bases. This CDR3 is built from 16 residues. This sample was taken from a study of blood T cells in healthy people across ages. Whole-study findings and limits: Those diversity estimates obtained from one million T cells were thought to be underestimates. It was not known whether donors were CMV positive (a possible confounder of expanded clonotype changes). Naive CD4+ cells and diversity were both higher in long-lived donors than in aged donors.

The chain joins TRBV7-2 to TRBJ1-2; 9 nucleotides match TRBD1. The sequenced sample was blood. This sequence was found in a woman of 80 years or more in good health. CDR3 bases: TGTGCCAGCAGCTCCTACACGGGACAGGGAGAAAATGGCTACACCTTC. Encoded protein: CASSSYTGQGENGYTF.